A selection of T cell receptor beta chains follows, all from one sample in a study of post-analysis software for immune sequencing data. TCRdb re-called the PCR reads with MiXCR, one entry per CDR3 protein. The sample shows 800,000 to 950,000 distinct CDR3 sequences, roughly 58% of them seen only once. The material sequenced was blood. Receptors originate from a girl aged 5-17 years with multiple sclerosis. Each CDR3 is given with its conserved first and last residue. D genes are given only for firm matches. Some rows have no size entry. The others give once, few or many, or a class for an expanded clone.

cdr3_nt: TGTGCCAGCAGTTTTCGGGGGGCAAGGAATTCACCCCTCCACTTT
cdr3_aa: CASSFRGARNSPLHF
j_call: TRBJ1-6
d_call: .
clone_size: .
v_call: TRBV12-3/TRBV12-4

cdr3_nt: TGTGCCAGCAGTTTTTTTGGTTACGAGCAGTACTTC
cdr3_aa: CASSFFGYEQYF
j_call: TRBJ2-7
d_call: .
clone_size: .
v_call: TRBV12-3/TRBV12-4

cdr3_nt: TGTGCCAGCAGCTTGGATCACCTATACCGGGACTATGGCTACACCTTC
cdr3_aa: CASSLDHLYRDYGYTF
j_call: TRBJ1-2
d_call: .
clone_size: few
v_call: TRBV5-5

cdr3_nt: TGTGCCAGCAGTTCCGCCTTGCTAGCGTTGTACAATGAGCAGTTCTTC
cdr3_aa: CASSSALLALYNEQFF
j_call: TRBJ2-1
d_call: .
clone_size: once
v_call: TRBV27

cdr3_nt: TGTGCCAGCAGTTACAGCAGTCCGATTGGGACTGAAGCTTTCTTT
cdr3_aa: CASSYSSPIGTEAFF
j_call: TRBJ1-1
d_call: .
clone_size: .
v_call: TRBV6-5

cdr3_nt: TGCGCCAGCAGCTGGGACGTGGGAGGGGATACGCAGTATTTT
cdr3_aa: CASSWDVGGDTQYF
j_call: TRBJ2-3
d_call: TRBD2
clone_size: few
v_call: TRBV5-1

cdr3_nt: TGCGCCAGCAGCATGGGGACAGGAATTGGCTACACCTTC
cdr3_aa: CASSMGTGIGYTF
j_call: TRBJ1-2
d_call: TRBD1
clone_size: .
v_call: TRBV5-1

cdr3_nt: TGCGCCAGCAGCTTGGGCACAGCCCGCATAGCCAAAAACATTCAGTACTTC
cdr3_aa: CASSLGTARIAKNIQYF
j_call: TRBJ2-4
d_call: .
clone_size: .
v_call: TRBV5-1

cdr3_nt: TGTGCCAGCAGTTTATGGGACAGGGGTCACGAGCAGTACTTC
cdr3_aa: CASSLWDRGHEQYF
j_call: TRBJ2-7
d_call: TRBD1
clone_size: .
v_call: TRBV27

cdr3_nt: TGCGCCAGCAGCTTGGAGAGGTCGGCTGGAAACACCATATATTTT
cdr3_aa: CASSLERSAGNTIYF
j_call: TRBJ1-3
d_call: .
clone_size: .
v_call: TRBV5-1

cdr3_nt: TGTGCCAGCAGTTTACAAGGGGCGGGTCAATATGGCTACACCTTC
cdr3_aa: CASSLQGAGQYGYTF
j_call: TRBJ1-2
d_call: .
clone_size: .
v_call: TRBV27

cdr3_nt: TGTACCAGCAGCTTGGCGGAGGCAGGGTCTCGTGAGGATACGCAGTATTTT
cdr3_aa: CTSSLAEAGSREDTQYF
j_call: TRBJ2-3
d_call: .
clone_size: .
v_call: TRBV7-4

cdr3_nt: TGTGCCAGCAGCCAAGGGACTTCTAGCTCCTACGAGCAGTACTTC
cdr3_aa: CASSQGTSSSYEQYF
j_call: TRBJ2-7
d_call: .
clone_size: .
v_call: TRBV4-2

cdr3_nt: TGTGCCAGCAGAGGGGGGCAGGGTAGTCAGCCCCAGCATTTT
cdr3_aa: CASRGGQGSQPQHF
j_call: TRBJ1-5
d_call: .
clone_size: .
v_call: TRBV12-3/TRBV12-4

cdr3_nt: TGTGCCAGCAGTGATTCCGAGTCCGGGACAGGGGGCTATGGCTACACCTTC
cdr3_aa: CASSDSESGTGGYGYTF
j_call: TRBJ1-2
d_call: TRBD1
clone_size: .
v_call: TRBV6-4

cdr3_nt: TGTGCCAGCAGCCTGGGAACAGGGATTAGCAATCAGCCCCAGCATTTT
cdr3_aa: CASSLGTGISNQPQHF
j_call: TRBJ1-5
d_call: .
clone_size: .
v_call: TRBV7-9

cdr3_nt: TGTGCCAGCAGTCCCCAGGACAATGAGCAGTTCTTC
cdr3_aa: CASSPQDNEQFF
j_call: TRBJ2-1
d_call: .
clone_size: .
v_call: TRBV27

cdr3_nt: TGCAGCGTTGAAGGTTTACAGGGCCACTACGAGCAGTACTTC
cdr3_aa: CSVEGLQGHYEQYF
j_call: TRBJ2-7
d_call: .
clone_size: .
v_call: TRBV29-1

cdr3_nt: TGTGCCAGCAGGACGACAGTCTATAACGAGCAGTACTTC
cdr3_aa: CASRTTVYNEQYF
j_call: TRBJ2-7
d_call: .
clone_size: .
v_call: TRBV6-2/TRBV6-3

cdr3_nt: TGCAGTGCTAGGCTCCCTAGCACAGATACGCAGTATTTT
cdr3_aa: CSARLPSTDTQYF
j_call: TRBJ2-3
d_call: .
clone_size: .
v_call: TRBV20-1

cdr3_nt: TGTGCCACCAGTGAGACCCCCGGACTAGCCCCCTACAATGAGCAGTTCTTC
cdr3_aa: CATSETPGLAPYNEQFF
j_call: TRBJ2-1
d_call: TRBD2
clone_size: few
v_call: TRBV24-1

cdr3_nt: TGTGCCAGCAGAACGACAGGGAAGACTGAAGCTTTCTTT
cdr3_aa: CASRTTGKTEAFF
j_call: TRBJ1-1
d_call: TRBD1
clone_size: .
v_call: TRBV11-2

cdr3_nt: TGCAGCGTTCGACAGAGGGGAGGTGAAGCTTTCTTT
cdr3_aa: CSVRQRGGEAFF
j_call: TRBJ1-1
d_call: .
clone_size: .
v_call: TRBV29-1

cdr3_nt: TGTGCCAGCAGAGACGACAGGGGTTATAACTATGGCTACACCTTC
cdr3_aa: CASRDDRGYNYGYTF
j_call: TRBJ1-2
d_call: TRBD1
clone_size: .
v_call: TRBV6-5

cdr3_nt: TGCGCCAGCAGCCAAGAATGGAGGTCCTCCTACGAGCAGTACTTC
cdr3_aa: CASSQEWRSSYEQYF
j_call: TRBJ2-7
d_call: .
clone_size: .
v_call: TRBV4-1

cdr3_nt: TGCAGTGCTGGACAACGTCCGTCCGGGACTAGCCGGCAAGAGACCCAGTACTTC
cdr3_aa: CSAGQRPSGTSRQETQYF
j_call: TRBJ2-5
d_call: TRBD2
clone_size: .
v_call: TRBV20-1

cdr3_nt: TGCAGTGCTAGAGAGCTGGGTGAGCAGTACTTC
cdr3_aa: CSARELGEQYF
j_call: TRBJ2-7
d_call: .
clone_size: .
v_call: TRBV20-1

cdr3_nt: TGTGCCACCAGCAGGGGGTTGGGCGGGACAGGGCATGGCTACACCTTC
cdr3_aa: CATSRGLGGTGHGYTF
j_call: TRBJ1-2
d_call: TRBD1
clone_size: .
v_call: TRBV15

cdr3_nt: TGTGCCAGTAGTATGTGGGTCGCAGGGGGCAGCGATCAGCCCCAGCATTTT
cdr3_aa: CASSMWVAGGSDQPQHF
j_call: TRBJ1-5
d_call: TRBD1
clone_size: .
v_call: TRBV19

cdr3_nt: TGTGCCAGCTCCCCCCGCAGCAATGAGCAGTTCTTC
cdr3_aa: CASSPRSNEQFF
j_call: TRBJ2-1
d_call: .
clone_size: .
v_call: TRBV25-1

cdr3_nt: TGCGCCAGCAGCCGGGATGCAACTAATGAAAAACTGTTTTTT
cdr3_aa: CASSRDATNEKLFF
j_call: TRBJ1-4
d_call: .
clone_size: .
v_call: TRBV5-1

cdr3_nt: TGTGCCAGCAGCGTAGGGGGGACTAGCGGGACGATATACGAGCAGTACTTC
cdr3_aa: CASSVGGTSGTIYEQYF
j_call: TRBJ2-7
d_call: TRBD2
clone_size: .
v_call: TRBV9

cdr3_nt: TGTGCCAGCAGTGAAATGGCGGGAGGGCTGGCCTACAATGAGCAGTTCTTC
cdr3_aa: CASSEMAGGLAYNEQFF
j_call: TRBJ2-1
d_call: TRBD2
clone_size: few
v_call: TRBV25-1

cdr3_nt: TGTGCCAGCAGACCTCATTTCCGGGACGAGCAGTACTTC
cdr3_aa: CASRPHFRDEQYF
j_call: TRBJ2-7
d_call: .
clone_size: .
v_call: TRBV12-3/TRBV12-4

cdr3_nt: TGCAGTGCCCCGACTAGCAGAAATTTTTTGGCCGAGCAGTACTTC
cdr3_aa: CSAPTSRNFLAEQYF
j_call: TRBJ2-7
d_call: TRBD2
clone_size: .
v_call: TRBV20-1

cdr3_nt: TGTGCCAGCATTGGGGGTCCTATCTTTTGGCCGTCAGAGACCCAGTACTTC
cdr3_aa: CASIGGPIFWPSETQYF
j_call: TRBJ2-5
d_call: .
clone_size: .
v_call: TRBV12-3/TRBV12-4

cdr3_nt: TGTGCCAGCAGCCTGCCCGTAGCGGGAGGAGAGCAGTTCTTC
cdr3_aa: CASSLPVAGGEQFF
j_call: TRBJ2-1
d_call: TRBD2
clone_size: .
v_call: TRBV7-9

cdr3_nt: TGCAGTGCTAGAGATCCGCGTACAGGGGGCTACAATGAGCAGTTCTTC
cdr3_aa: CSARDPRTGGYNEQFF
j_call: TRBJ2-1
d_call: TRBD1
clone_size: .
v_call: TRBV20-1

cdr3_nt: TGCGCCAGCAGCCGAAAGGGACTAGCCTTCTCCGAGCAGTACTTC
cdr3_aa: CASSRKGLAFSEQYF
j_call: TRBJ2-7
d_call: TRBD2
clone_size: .
v_call: TRBV5-1

cdr3_nt: TGTGCCAGCAGTTTAGACCAAAACCCCACAGATACGCAGTATTTT
cdr3_aa: CASSLDQNPTDTQYF
j_call: TRBJ2-3
d_call: .
clone_size: .
v_call: TRBV12-3/TRBV12-4

cdr3_nt: TGCAGTGCTAGAGTATCTAGCGGGAGAACCCCGATAAGCACAGATACGCAGTATTTT
cdr3_aa: CSARVSSGRTPISTDTQYF
j_call: TRBJ2-3
d_call: TRBD2
clone_size: once
v_call: TRBV20-1

cdr3_nt: TGTGCCAGCAGCCAAGATCACAATGAGCAGTTCTTC
cdr3_aa: CASSQDHNEQFF
j_call: TRBJ2-1
d_call: .
clone_size: .
v_call: TRBV4-2

cdr3_nt: TGTGCCAGCAGCCCCCCTCGTGTTGAGTCCTACGAGCAGTACTTC
cdr3_aa: CASSPPRVESYEQYF
j_call: TRBJ2-7
d_call: .
clone_size: .
v_call: TRBV5-5